This TCR beta chain was recorded in a study of identical twins listed by TCRdb under 2016. General notes on the study: The study deep-sequenced TCR alpha and beta repertoires from monozygotic twins, unrelated adults of various ages and cord blood to test whether fetal clonotypes persist. Replicate twin experiments were performed at different times using different library preparation protocols to rule out contamination.

This clonotype was detected a few times. Its antigen is still unknown. Base qualities are not provided; no much larger clone lies one nucleotide away. Reading from cysteine to phenylalanine, the CDR3 counts 14 amino acids. Only CDR3 DNA is held: 42 bases, read in frame from base 1. For CDR1 and CDR2, the germline V gene lists SGHRS and YFSETQ. V is pared back by 3 bases and J by 4 bases, with 12 bases lying between the germline termini. Only healthy Caucasian donors were included. Three pairs of female monozygotic twins, all aged about 18 to 29 years, made up the twin cohort. Peripheral blood mononuclear cells were the source from which RNA for the TCR libraries was isolated. The library came from 5' RACE. Sequencing relied on an Illumina HiSeq 2000. Template switching added a universal primer binding site, and the final cDNA carried a unique molecular identifier that allowed TCR cDNA molecules to be counted accurately. Specific primers in the conserved constant-segment region were used to synthesize first-strand cDNA for TCR alpha and beta chains. To control for contamination, each cDNA library was double barcoded with a SMART-Mk sample barcode plus Illumina barcodes. TruSeq adapter sequences, together with Illumina sample barcodes, were added in two successive PCR steps. The Illumina HiSeq platform was used with custom primers to sequence TCR alpha and beta cDNA libraries. Per the original workflow: Unique molecular identifiers were extracted from raw reads with MiGEC, and CDR3 positions were determined with MiXCR. Recombination models were inferred per individual with the repgenHMM and IGoR tools using an EM algorithm. The analysis of shared clonotypes was done with the tcR package in R, with sharing normalized by the product of cloneset sizes. Out-of-frame nonproductive sequences were analyzed to study raw recombination free of thymic and clonal selection effects. The raw public data were reprocessed by TCRdb itself: fastp quality trimming at Q25, MiXCR clonotype calling, in-frame beta chains only. Each CDR3 protein appears once, grouped with its most common genes and DNA. These V and J calls originate from TCRdb's pipeline instead of the authors' own analysis. The sample table records some 500,000 distinct CDR3 sequences; more than 9% of these occur just once. The ten largest account for 2.5% to 3.5% of the sample.

The paper as a whole reports these results and caveats: Fewer insertions were carried by abundant cord blood beta clonotypes, a similar but weaker trend appeared in young adult naive repertoires, and no such trend appeared in memory repertoires. In monozygotic twins, recombination models systematically underestimated out-of-frame TCR alpha sharing, but the models matched the sharing seen between unrelated individuals. Compared with coincidental sharing between unrelated individuals, an excess of low generation-probability sequences was observed among out-of-frame TCR alpha sequences shared between twins. Zero-insertion analyses could be partly confounded by invariant T cells such as MAIT and iNKT, though diverse VJ usage argued against such confounding for most clonotypes. Conclusions relied on cross-sectional statistical analysis, since the same donors could not be followed over many years. The excess sharing between twins in beta out-of-frame sequences was weaker because fewer shared sequences reduced the signal-to-noise ratio.

These data also featured in a second study, about yellow fever vaccine responses in identical twins. The other study reports the following: According to the authors, in identical twins the way T cells responded to vaccination appeared partly convergent and partly personalized. Focusing on identical twins, the study followed the T cell clones that responded to the vaccine, and did so with precision.

Source material: PBMCs. The receptor comes from a woman between 18 and 30 years old in good health. The sequence joins TRBV5-1 to TRBJ2-3; TRBD1 is a weak D gene call, 6 bases matching. The CDR3 amino acid sequence is: CASSSTGSPDTQYF. The sequenced DNA is TGCGCCAGCAGCTCTACAGGGTCCCCAGATACGCAGTATTTT.